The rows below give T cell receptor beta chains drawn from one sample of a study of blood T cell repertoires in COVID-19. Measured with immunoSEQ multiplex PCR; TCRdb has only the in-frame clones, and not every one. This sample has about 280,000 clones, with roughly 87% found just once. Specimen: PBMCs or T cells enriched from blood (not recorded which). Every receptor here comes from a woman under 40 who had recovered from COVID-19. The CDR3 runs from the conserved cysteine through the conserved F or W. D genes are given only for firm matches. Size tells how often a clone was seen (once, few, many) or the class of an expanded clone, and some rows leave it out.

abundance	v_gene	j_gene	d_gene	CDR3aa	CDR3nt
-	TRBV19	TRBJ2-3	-	CASSRGVDRLTDTQYF	TGTGCCAGTAGTAGGGGGGTGGACCGTCTCACAGATACGCAGTATTTT
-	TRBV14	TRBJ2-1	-	CASSHSGPSYNEQFF	TGTGCCAGCAGCCATAGCGGCCCCTCCTACAATGAGCAGTTCTTC
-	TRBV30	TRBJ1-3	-	CAWSGQVFSGNTIYF	TGTGCCTGGAGTGGACAGGTCTTCTCTGGAAACACCATATATTTT
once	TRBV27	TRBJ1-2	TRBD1	CASSSGTGRALYGYTF	TGTGCCAGCAGTTCCGGGACAGGCCGTGCCCTTTACGGCTACACCTTC
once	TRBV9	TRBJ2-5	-	CASSSGGWETQYF	TGTGCCAGCAGCTCGGGGGGCTGGGAGACCCAGTACTTC
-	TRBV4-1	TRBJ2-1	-	CASSQPATPYNEQFF	TGCGCCAGCAGCCAGCCAGCGACTCCCTACAATGAGCAGTTCTTC
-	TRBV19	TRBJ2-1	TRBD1	CASSIDSGQGASNEQFF	TGTGCCAGTAGTATAGACTCCGGACAGGGGGCATCAAATGAGCAGTTCTTC
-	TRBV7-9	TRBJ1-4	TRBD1	CASSLVSGTELFF	TGTGCCAGCAGCTTAGTATCCGGGACAGAGCTGTTTTTT
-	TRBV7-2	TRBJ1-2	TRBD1	CASSLGAGRGEIYTF	TGTGCCAGCAGCTTAGGGGCCGGCAGGGGGGAAATCTACACCTTC
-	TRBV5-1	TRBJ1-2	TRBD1	CASSSRGPGDGYTF	TGCGCCAGCAGCTCTAGGGGGCCTGGCGATGGCTACACCTTC
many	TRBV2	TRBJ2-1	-	CASRPGYNEQFF	TGTGCCAGCCGACCGGGGTACAATGAGCAGTTCTTC
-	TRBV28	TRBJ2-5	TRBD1	CATIDPGTGDETQYF	TGTGCCACCATTGATCCCGGGACAGGGGACGAGACCCAGTACTTC
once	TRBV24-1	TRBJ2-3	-	CATSGASAFTTDTQYF	TGTGCCACCAGTGGTGCCAGCGCCTTCACCACAGATACGCAGTATTTT
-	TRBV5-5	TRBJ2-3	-	CASSLSGRATDTQYF	TGTGCCAGCAGCTTGTCCGGCAGGGCAACAGATACGCAGTATTTT
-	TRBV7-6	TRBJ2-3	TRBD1	CASSLVAGTGTDTQYF	TGTGCCAGCAGCTTAGTAGCTGGGACAGGCACAGATACGCAGTATTTT
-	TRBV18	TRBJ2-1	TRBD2	CASSPLRLAGGQWEQFF	TGTGCCAGCTCACCACTCCGACTAGCGGGAGGACAATGGGAGCAGTTCTTC
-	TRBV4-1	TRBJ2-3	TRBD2	CASSQGLAATDTQYF	TGCGCCAGCAGCCAAGGCCTAGCGGCCACAGATACGCAGTATTTT
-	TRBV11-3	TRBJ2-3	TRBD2	CASSMTSGSTDTQYF	TGTGCCAGCAGCATGACTAGCGGGAGCACAGATACGCAGTATTTT
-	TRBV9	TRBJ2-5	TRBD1	CASSGSMGQGYQETQYF	TGTGCCAGCAGCGGATCTATGGGACAGGGTTACCAAGAGACCCAGTACTTC
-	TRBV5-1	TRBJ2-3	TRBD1	CASSSPGGTGSDTQYF	TGCGCCAGCAGCAGCCCAGGGGGGACAGGGTCGGATACGCAGTATTTT
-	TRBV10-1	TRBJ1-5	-	CASRKDTVDSNQPQHF	TGCGCCAGCAGGAAAGACACAGTAGATAGCAATCAGCCCCAGCATTTT
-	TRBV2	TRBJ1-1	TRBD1	CASRQGAASTEAFF	TGTGCCAGTAGACAGGGGGCAGCGAGCACTGAAGCTTTCTTT
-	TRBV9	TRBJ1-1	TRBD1	CASSATGVNTEAFF	TGTGCCAGCAGCGCTACAGGGGTGAACACTGAAGCTTTCTTT